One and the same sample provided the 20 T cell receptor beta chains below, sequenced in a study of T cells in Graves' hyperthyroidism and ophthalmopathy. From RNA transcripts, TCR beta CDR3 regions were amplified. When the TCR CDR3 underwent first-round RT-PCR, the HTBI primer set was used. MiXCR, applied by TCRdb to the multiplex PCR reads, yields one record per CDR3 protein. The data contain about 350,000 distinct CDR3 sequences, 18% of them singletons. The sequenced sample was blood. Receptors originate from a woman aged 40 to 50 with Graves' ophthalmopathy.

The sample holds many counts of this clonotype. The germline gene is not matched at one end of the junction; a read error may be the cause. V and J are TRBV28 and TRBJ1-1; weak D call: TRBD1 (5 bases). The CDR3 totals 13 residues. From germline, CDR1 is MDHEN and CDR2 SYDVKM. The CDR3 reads CAGSWGRDTEAFF. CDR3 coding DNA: TGTGCCGGCAGTTGGGGCCGGGACACTGAAGCTTTCTTT.

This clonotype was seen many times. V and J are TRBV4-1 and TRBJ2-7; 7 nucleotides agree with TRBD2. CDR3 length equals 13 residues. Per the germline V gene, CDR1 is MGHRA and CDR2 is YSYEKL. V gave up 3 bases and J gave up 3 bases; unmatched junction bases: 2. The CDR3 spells CASSQGTNYEQYF. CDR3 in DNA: TGCGCCAGCAGCCAGGGGACTAACTACGAGCAGTACTTC.

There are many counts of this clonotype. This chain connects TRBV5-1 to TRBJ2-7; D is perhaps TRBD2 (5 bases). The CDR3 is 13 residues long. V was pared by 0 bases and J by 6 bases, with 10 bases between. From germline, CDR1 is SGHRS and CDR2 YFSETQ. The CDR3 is CASSLAASTEQYF. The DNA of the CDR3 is TGCGCCAGCAGCTTGGCAGCTAGCACCGAGCAGTACTTC.

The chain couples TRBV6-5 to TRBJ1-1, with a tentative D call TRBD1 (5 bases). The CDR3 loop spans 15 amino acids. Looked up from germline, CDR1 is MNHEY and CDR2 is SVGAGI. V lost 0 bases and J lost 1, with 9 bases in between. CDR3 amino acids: CASSYSVQGNTEAFF. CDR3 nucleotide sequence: TGTGCCAGCAGTTACTCAGTGCAGGGGAACACTGAAGCTTTCTTT.

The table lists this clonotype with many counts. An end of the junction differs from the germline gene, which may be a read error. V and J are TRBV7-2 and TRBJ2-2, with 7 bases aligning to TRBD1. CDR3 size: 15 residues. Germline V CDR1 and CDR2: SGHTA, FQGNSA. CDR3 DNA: TGTGCCGGCAGCCGTGACAGGGTTAACACCGGGGAGCTGTTTTTT. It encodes CAGSRDRVNTGELFF.

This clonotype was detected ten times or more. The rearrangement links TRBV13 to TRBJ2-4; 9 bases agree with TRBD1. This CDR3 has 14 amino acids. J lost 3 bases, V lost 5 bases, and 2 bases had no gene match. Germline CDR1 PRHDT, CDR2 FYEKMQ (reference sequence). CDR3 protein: CASSQGQGKNIQYF. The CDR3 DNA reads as TGTGCCAGCAGCCAGGGACAGGGCAAAAACATTCAGTACTTC.

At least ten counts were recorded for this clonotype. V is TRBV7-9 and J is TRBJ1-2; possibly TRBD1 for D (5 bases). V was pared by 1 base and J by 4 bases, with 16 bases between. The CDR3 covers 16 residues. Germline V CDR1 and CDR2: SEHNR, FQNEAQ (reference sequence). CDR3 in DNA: TGTGCCAGCAGCTTAGGTTCGGGGACGGAGATCTATGGCTACACCTTC. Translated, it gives CASSLGSGTEIYGYTF. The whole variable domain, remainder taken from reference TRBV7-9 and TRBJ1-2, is DTGVSQNPRHKITKRGQNVTFRCDPISEHNRLYWYRQTLGQGPEFLTYFQNEAQLEKSRLLSDRFSAERPKGSFSTLEIQRTEQGDSAMYLCASSLGSGTEIYGYTFGSGTRLTVV.

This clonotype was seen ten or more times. CDR3 in amino acids: CSARAGAYSNQPQHF. The CDR3 nucleotides are TGCAGTGCTAGAGCTGGGGCATATAGCAATCAGCCCCAGCATTTT. The V call is TRBV20-1, the J call TRBJ1-5; D perhaps matches TRBD1 (5 bases). The CDR3 length is 15 residues. V was pared by 1 base and J by 0 bases, with 10 bases between. CDR1 is DFQATT, CDR2 SNEGSKA, per germline (reference sequence).

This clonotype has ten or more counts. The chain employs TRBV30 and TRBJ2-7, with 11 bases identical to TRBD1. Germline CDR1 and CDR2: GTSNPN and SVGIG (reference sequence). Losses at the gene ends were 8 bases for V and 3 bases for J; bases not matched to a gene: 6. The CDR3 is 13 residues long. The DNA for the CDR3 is TGTGCCGGACAGGGGGCCACGGACTACGAGCAGTACTTC. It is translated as CAGQGATDYEQYF.

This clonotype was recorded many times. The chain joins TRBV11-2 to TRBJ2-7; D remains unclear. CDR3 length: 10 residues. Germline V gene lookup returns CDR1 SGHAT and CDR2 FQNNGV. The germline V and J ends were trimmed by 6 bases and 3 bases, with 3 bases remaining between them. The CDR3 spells CASRGYEQYF. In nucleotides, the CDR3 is TGTGCCAGCAGGGGCTACGAGCAGTACTTC.

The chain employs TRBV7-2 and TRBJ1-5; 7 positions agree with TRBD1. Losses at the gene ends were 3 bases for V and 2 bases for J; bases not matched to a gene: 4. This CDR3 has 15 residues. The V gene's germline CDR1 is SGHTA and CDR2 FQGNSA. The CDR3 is CASSFTGQGNQPQHF. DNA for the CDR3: TGTGCCAGCAGCTTCACAGGACAGGGCAATCAGCCCCAGCATTTT.

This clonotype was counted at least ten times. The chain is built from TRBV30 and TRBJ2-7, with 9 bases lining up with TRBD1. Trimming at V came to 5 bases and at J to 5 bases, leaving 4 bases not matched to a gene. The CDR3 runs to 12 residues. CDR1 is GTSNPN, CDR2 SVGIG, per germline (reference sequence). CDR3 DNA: TGTGCCTGGGGACAGGGGAGAAACGAGCAGTACTTC. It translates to CAWGQGRNEQYF.

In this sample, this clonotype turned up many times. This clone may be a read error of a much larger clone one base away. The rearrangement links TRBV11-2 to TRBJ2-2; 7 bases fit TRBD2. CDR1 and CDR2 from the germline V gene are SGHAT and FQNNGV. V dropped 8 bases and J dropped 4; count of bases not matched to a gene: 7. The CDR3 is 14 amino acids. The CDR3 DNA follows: TGTGCCAGCGCACTAGCGAGGAGCACCGGGGAGCTGTTTTTT. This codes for CASALARSTGELFF. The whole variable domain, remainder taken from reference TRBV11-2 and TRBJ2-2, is EAGVAQSPRYKIIEKRQSVAFWCNPISGHATLYWYQQILGQGPKLLIQFQNNGVVDDSQLPKDRFSAERLKGVDSTLKIQPAKLEDSAVYLCASALARSTGELFFGEGSRLTVL.

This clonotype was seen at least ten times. CDR3 loop: CASSRGVAYEQYF. CDR3 bases: TGTGCCAGCAGCCGAGGGGTCGCATACGAGCAGTACTTC. The gene calls are TRBV27 and TRBJ2-7; D possibly matches TRBD1 or TRBD2 (5 bases each). Trimming took off 6 bases at V and 4 bases at J, with 13 bases between the two ends. The CDR3 contains 13 residues. Germline V lookup: CDR1 MNHEY, CDR2 SMNVEV (reference sequence).

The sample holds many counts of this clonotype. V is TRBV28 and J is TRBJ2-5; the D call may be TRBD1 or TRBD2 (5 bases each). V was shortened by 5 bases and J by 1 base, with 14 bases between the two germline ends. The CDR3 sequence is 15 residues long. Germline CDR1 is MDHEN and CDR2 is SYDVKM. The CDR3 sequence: CASSLLWGIQETQYF. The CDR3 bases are TGTGCCAGCAGTCTGCTATGGGGGATCCAAGAGACCCAGTACTTC.

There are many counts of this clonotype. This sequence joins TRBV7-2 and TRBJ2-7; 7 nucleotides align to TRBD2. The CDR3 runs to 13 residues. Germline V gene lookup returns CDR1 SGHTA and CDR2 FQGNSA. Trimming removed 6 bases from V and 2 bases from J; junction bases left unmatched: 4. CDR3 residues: CASRRGVTYEQYF. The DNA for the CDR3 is TGTGCCAGCAGACGGGGGGTTACCTACGAGCAGTACTTC.

The CDR3 region has the DNA TGTGCCAGCAGCCAAGTAGGAGGGCGGGAGACCCAGTACTTC. This gives the protein CASSQVGGRETQYF. The rearrangement joins TRBV14 to TRBJ2-5; weak D call: TRBD2 (6 bases). The V and J ends lost 1 base and 5 bases respectively, with 11 bases between them. The CDR3 is made up of 14 amino acids. In germline, CDR1 is SGHDN, CDR2 FVKESK. Drawing the rest from reference TRBV14 and TRBJ2-5, the complete variable domain is EAGVTQFPSHSVIEKGQTVTLRCDPISGHDNLYWYRRVMGKEIKFLLHFVKESKQDESGMPNNRFLAERTGGTYSTLKVQPAELEDSGVYFCASSQVGGRETQYFGPGTRLLVL.

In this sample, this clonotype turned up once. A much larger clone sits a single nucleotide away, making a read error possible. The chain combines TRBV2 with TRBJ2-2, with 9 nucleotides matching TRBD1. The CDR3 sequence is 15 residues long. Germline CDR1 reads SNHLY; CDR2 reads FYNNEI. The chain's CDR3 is CASSDHRGRGGGLFF. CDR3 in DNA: TGTGCCAGCAGTGACCACAGGGGGCGCGGCGGGGGGCTGTTTTTT.

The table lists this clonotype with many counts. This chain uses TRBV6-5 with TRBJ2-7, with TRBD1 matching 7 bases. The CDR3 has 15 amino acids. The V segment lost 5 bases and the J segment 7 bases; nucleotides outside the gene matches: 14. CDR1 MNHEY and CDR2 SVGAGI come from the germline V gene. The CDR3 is CASSPASTGMGEQYF. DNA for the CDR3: TGTGCCAGCAGTCCCGCCTCGACAGGGATGGGAGAGCAGTACTTC.

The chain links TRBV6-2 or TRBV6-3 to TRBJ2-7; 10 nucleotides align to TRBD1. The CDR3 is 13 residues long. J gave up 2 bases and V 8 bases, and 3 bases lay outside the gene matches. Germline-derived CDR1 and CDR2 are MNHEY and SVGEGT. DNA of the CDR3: TGTGCCAGCCGGGACAGGGGTGCCTACGAGCAGTACTTC. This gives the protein CASRDRGAYEQYF.